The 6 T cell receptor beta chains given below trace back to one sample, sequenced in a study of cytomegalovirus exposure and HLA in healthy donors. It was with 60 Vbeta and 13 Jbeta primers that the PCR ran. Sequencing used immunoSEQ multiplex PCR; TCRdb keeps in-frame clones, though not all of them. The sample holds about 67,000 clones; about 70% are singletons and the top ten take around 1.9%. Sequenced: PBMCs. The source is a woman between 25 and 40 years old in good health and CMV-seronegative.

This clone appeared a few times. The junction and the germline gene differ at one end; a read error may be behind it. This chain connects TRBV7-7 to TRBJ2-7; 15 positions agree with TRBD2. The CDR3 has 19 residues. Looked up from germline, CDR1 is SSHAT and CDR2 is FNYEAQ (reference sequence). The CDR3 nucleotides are TGTGCTAGCAGCCCCGGACTAGCGGGGGGGTTCATGGGAAGGTACGAGCAGTACTTC. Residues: CASSPGLAGGFMGRYEQYF.

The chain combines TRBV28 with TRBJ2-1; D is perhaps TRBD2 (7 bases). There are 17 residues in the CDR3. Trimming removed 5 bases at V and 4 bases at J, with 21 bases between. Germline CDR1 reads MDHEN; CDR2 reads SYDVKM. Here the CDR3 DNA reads TGTGCCAGCAGTGAGGGGGGGGGCCGTATGGATTACAATGAGCAGTTCTTC. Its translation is CASSEGGGRMDYNEQFF.

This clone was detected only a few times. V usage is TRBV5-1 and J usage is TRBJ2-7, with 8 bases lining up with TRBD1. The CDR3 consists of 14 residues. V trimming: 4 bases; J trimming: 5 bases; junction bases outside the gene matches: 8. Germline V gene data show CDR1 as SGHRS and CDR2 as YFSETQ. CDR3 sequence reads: CASSVDRGGDEQYF. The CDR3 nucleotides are TGCGCCAGCAGCGTTGACAGGGGAGGCGACGAGCAGTACTTC.

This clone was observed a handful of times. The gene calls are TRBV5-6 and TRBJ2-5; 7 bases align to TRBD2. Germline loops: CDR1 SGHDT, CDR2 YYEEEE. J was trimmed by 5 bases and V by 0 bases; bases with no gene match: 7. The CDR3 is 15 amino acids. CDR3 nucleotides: TGTGCCAGCAGCTTGGAATGGCGGGGAGGGGAGACCCAGTACTTC. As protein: CASSLEWRGGETQYF.

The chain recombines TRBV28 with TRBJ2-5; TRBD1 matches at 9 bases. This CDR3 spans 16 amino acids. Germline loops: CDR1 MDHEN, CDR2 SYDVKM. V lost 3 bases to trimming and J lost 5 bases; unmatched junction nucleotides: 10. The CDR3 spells CASSFSAGTGQETQYF. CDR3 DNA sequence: TGTGCCAGCAGTTTTTCGGCCGGGACAGGGCAGGAGACCCAGTACTTC.

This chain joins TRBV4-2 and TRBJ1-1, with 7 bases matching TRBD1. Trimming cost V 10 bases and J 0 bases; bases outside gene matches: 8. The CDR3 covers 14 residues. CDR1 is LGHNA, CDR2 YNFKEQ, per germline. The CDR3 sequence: CATSPQGVNTEAFF. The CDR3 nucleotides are TGTGCCACCTCCCCCCAGGGGGTGAACACTGAAGCTTTCTTT.